This T cell receptor (beta chain) is drawn from a study of cytomegalovirus exposure and HLA in healthy donors. The PCR contained 60 Vbeta and 13 Jbeta primers. Some clones are missing from TCRdb's copy, which holds only in-frame ones; the method was immunoSEQ multiplex PCR. The sample includes 70,000 or so clones. There are 17 residues in the CDR3. Germline trimming cut 2 bases from V and 4 bases from J; bases unmatched to any gene: 11. Looked up from germline, CDR1 is SGHDT and CDR2 is YYEEEE. Regarding the study as a whole: Most subjects had HLA-A and HLA-B alleles reportedly predicted accurately by TCR beta sequences. While the bulk of TCR sequences proved rare, some public TCRs turned up in many donors. Information on immune exposure was restricted to one variable (CMV serostatus). An analysis done earlier found most TCR beta V segments productive about 87% or about 30% of the time.

In the case of this clone: Its target is not known.

The chain couples TRBV5-6 to TRBJ2-1, with TRBD2 matching over 8 bases. Sequencing input: PBMCs. The sequence derives from a man aged 40-55 years in good health and CMV-seronegative. The chain's CDR3 is CASSFRLRRGVYNEQFF. CDR3 nucleotides: TGTGCCAGCAGCTTCAGACTTAGGCGGGGGGTTTACAATGAGCAGTTCTTC. The complete variable domain, with remaining parts taken from reference TRBV5-6 and TRBJ2-1, reads DAGVTQSPTHLIKTRGQQVTLRCSPKSGHDTVSWYQQALGQGPQFIFQYYEEEERQRGNFPDRFSGHQFPNYSSELNVNALLLGDSALYLCASSFRLRRGVYNEQFFGPGTRLTVL.